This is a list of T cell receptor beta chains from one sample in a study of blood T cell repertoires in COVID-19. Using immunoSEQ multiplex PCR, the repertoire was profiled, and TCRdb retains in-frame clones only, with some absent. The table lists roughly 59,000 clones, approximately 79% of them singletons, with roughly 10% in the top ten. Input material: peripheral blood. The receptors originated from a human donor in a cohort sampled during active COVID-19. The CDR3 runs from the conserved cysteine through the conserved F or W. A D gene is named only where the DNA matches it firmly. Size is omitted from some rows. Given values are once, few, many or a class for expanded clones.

CDR3 DNA: TGTGCCAGCAGCTTAGCCCCTACCAATGAGCAGTTCTTC
CDR3 protein: CASSLAPTNEQFF
clone size: few
V gene: TRBV7-3
D gene: NA
J gene: TRBJ2-1

CDR3 DNA: TGTGCCAGCAGTACAAACAGGGGGCAAGAAAAACTGTTTTTT
CDR3 protein: CASSTNRGQEKLFF
clone size: NA
V gene: TRBV6-2/TRBV6-3
D gene: TRBD1
J gene: TRBJ1-4

CDR3 DNA: TGTGCCAGCAGCAACCTTCGTCCGCAGGGATCGAACACTGAAGCTTTCTTT
CDR3 protein: CASSNLRPQGSNTEAFF
clone size: NA
V gene: TRBV7-9
D gene: NA
J gene: TRBJ1-1

CDR3 DNA: TGTGCCAGCAGCCCGCGACTAGCGGGATACACAGATACGCAGTATTTT
CDR3 protein: CASSPRLAGYTDTQYF
clone size: NA
V gene: TRBV3-1/TRBV3-2
D gene: TRBD2
J gene: TRBJ2-3

CDR3 DNA: TGTGCCAGCTCACCAAAGGGGACAGGGCTTTACGAGCAGTACTTC
CDR3 protein: CASSPKGTGLYEQYF
clone size: NA
V gene: TRBV18
D gene: TRBD1
J gene: TRBJ2-7

CDR3 DNA: TGTGCCAGCAGCTTAGGTACGGGATCGCAAGAGACCCAGTACTTC
CDR3 protein: CASSLGTGSQETQYF
clone size: NA
V gene: TRBV11-3
D gene: NA
J gene: TRBJ2-5

CDR3 DNA: TGTGCCAGCAGCGACCCTACAGGGAACGCGGGCTACACCTTC
CDR3 protein: CASSDPTGNAGYTF
clone size: NA
V gene: TRBV6-6
D gene: NA
J gene: TRBJ1-2

CDR3 DNA: TGTGCTAGTGTGTGGACATTGAACAATGAGCAGTTCTTC
CDR3 protein: CASVWTLNNEQFF
clone size: NA
V gene: TRBV12-5
D gene: NA
J gene: TRBJ2-1

CDR3 DNA: TGCGCCAGCCGAATCGCCGCGGGCGCGAACACCGGGGAGCTGTTTTTT
CDR3 protein: CASRIAAGANTGELFF
clone size: NA
V gene: TRBV5-1
D gene: NA
J gene: TRBJ2-2

CDR3 DNA: TGCAGTGCCCCATTTAGTTTCGAGCAGTACTTC
CDR3 protein: CSAPFSFEQYF
clone size: NA
V gene: TRBV20-1
D gene: NA
J gene: TRBJ2-7

CDR3 DNA: TGTGCCAGCAGCCGACAGGGGGAGGCCTACGAGCAGTACTTC
CDR3 protein: CASSRQGEAYEQYF
clone size: NA
V gene: TRBV6-2/TRBV6-3
D gene: TRBD1
J gene: TRBJ2-7

CDR3 DNA: TGCGCCAGCAGCTTGGATTCGGCTAGCGGCCAAAGGACCCAGTACTTC
CDR3 protein: CASSLDSASGQRTQYF
clone size: NA
V gene: TRBV5-1
D gene: TRBD2
J gene: TRBJ2-5

CDR3 DNA: TGTGCTAGTGGTTTGGTACATCAGGGGGCGACGAACCAGCATGGCTACACCTTC
CDR3 protein: CASGLVHQGATNQHGYTF
clone size: NA
V gene: TRBV12-5
D gene: TRBD1
J gene: TRBJ1-2

CDR3 DNA: TGTGCCACCAGTGACCATGGGACAGGAACGTACGAGCAGTACTTC
CDR3 protein: CATSDHGTGTYEQYF
clone size: NA
V gene: TRBV24-1
D gene: TRBD1
J gene: TRBJ2-7

CDR3 DNA: TGTGCCAGCAGCCCCACATTGAGGTCCGGGGAGCTGTTTTTT
CDR3 protein: CASSPTLRSGELFF
clone size: NA
V gene: TRBV7-9
D gene: NA
J gene: TRBJ2-2

CDR3 DNA: TGTGCCAGCAGCTTACAGGGGGCCGTAAAAGAGACCCAGTACTTC
CDR3 protein: CASSLQGAVKETQYF
clone size: NA
V gene: TRBV7-8
D gene: TRBD1
J gene: TRBJ2-5

CDR3 DNA: TGTGCCAGTAGTATGGTAGCGGGAGCATATGAGCAGTTCTTC
CDR3 protein: CASSMVAGAYEQFF
clone size: NA
V gene: TRBV19
D gene: TRBD2
J gene: TRBJ2-1

CDR3 DNA: TGTGCCAGCAGTCCGGGGGGGGTGAAAGATACGCAGTATTTT
CDR3 protein: CASSPGGVKDTQYF
clone size: NA
V gene: TRBV6-6
D gene: TRBD2
J gene: TRBJ2-3

CDR3 DNA: TGTGCCAGCAGCCAAGCTTATAAAAGGACTGCGGCCTACGAGCAGTACTTC
CDR3 protein: CASSQAYKRTAAYEQYF
clone size: NA
V gene: TRBV3-1/TRBV3-2
D gene: NA
J gene: TRBJ2-7

CDR3 DNA: TGTGCCACCAGTGAGTTATCCGGTAAACTGTTTTTT
CDR3 protein: CATSELSGKLFF
clone size: NA
V gene: TRBV24-1
D gene: NA
J gene: TRBJ1-4

CDR3 DNA: TGCAGCGTTCCGGGACAGGGCAGTAGTGAGCAGTTCTTC
CDR3 protein: CSVPGQGSSEQFF
clone size: NA
V gene: TRBV29-1
D gene: TRBD1
J gene: TRBJ2-1

CDR3 DNA: TGTGCCAGCAGTTACTCGATAGCGGAGGCCTACGAGCAGTACTTC
CDR3 protein: CASSYSIAEAYEQYF
clone size: many
V gene: TRBV6-5
D gene: NA
J gene: TRBJ2-7

CDR3 DNA: TGTGCCAGCAGTTCCCCAACGACCCAACTAGCGGGAGGTCGCGCAGATACGCAGTATTTT
CDR3 protein: CASSSPTTQLAGGRADTQYF
clone size: NA
V gene: TRBV27
D gene: TRBD2
J gene: TRBJ2-3

CDR3 DNA: TGTGCCAGCTCACCGTCCGGTCAGGGGGCAACTGAAGCTTTCTTT
CDR3 protein: CASSPSGQGATEAFF
clone size: NA
V gene: TRBV18
D gene: TRBD1
J gene: TRBJ1-1

CDR3 DNA: TGTGCCAGCAGCTTACTAGCGGGAGGCCGAACCGGGGAGCTGTTTTTT
CDR3 protein: CASSLLAGGRTGELFF
clone size: many
V gene: TRBV5-6
D gene: TRBD2
J gene: TRBJ2-2

CDR3 DNA: TGTGCCAGCAGCTTATCCCGACTAGCGGGAGTGGTTCCGCATGAGCAGTTCTTC
CDR3 protein: CASSLSRLAGVVPHEQFF
clone size: many
V gene: TRBV7-9
D gene: TRBD2
J gene: TRBJ2-1

CDR3 DNA: TGTGCCAGCAGCCATTCTGGAGGGGGACTAGCCCCTCTCGAGCAGTACTTC
CDR3 protein: CASSHSGGGLAPLEQYF
clone size: few
V gene: TRBV9
D gene: TRBD2
J gene: TRBJ2-7

CDR3 DNA: TGTGCCAGCAGCCGGAGTCACACTGAAGCTTTCTTT
CDR3 protein: CASSRSHTEAFF
clone size: NA
V gene: TRBV7-2
D gene: NA
J gene: TRBJ1-1

CDR3 DNA: TGCAGCGTTGACCGGGACAGGAAATCTAACTATGGCTACACCTTC
CDR3 protein: CSVDRDRKSNYGYTF
clone size: NA
V gene: TRBV29-1
D gene: TRBD1
J gene: TRBJ1-2

CDR3 DNA: TGTGCCAGCAGCTTGGGAGGGCTTCGGGAGACCCAGTACTTC
CDR3 protein: CASSLGGLRETQYF
clone size: NA
V gene: TRBV7-3
D gene: TRBD2
J gene: TRBJ2-5

CDR3 DNA: TGTGCCAGCAGCGCACCGGGACAGGGATTTTTTGGAAACACCATATATTTT
CDR3 protein: CASSAPGQGFFGNTIYF
clone size: few
V gene: TRBV3-1/TRBV3-2
D gene: TRBD1
J gene: TRBJ1-3

CDR3 DNA: TGTGCCAGCAGCCCCGTTAGGGCGGGAGTATCCGGGGAGCTGTTTTTT
CDR3 protein: CASSPVRAGVSGELFF
clone size: NA
V gene: TRBV7-2
D gene: TRBD2
J gene: TRBJ2-2

CDR3 DNA: TGTGCCAGCATCGTCGGGGGAGAAGCGGGAGGGCCCTACAATGAGCAGTTCTTC
CDR3 protein: CASIVGGEAGGPYNEQFF
clone size: NA
V gene: TRBV28
D gene: TRBD2
J gene: TRBJ2-1

CDR3 DNA: TGTGCCAGCAGTTTTCTTAGCGGGAGATACAATGAGCAGTTCTTC
CDR3 protein: CASSFLSGRYNEQFF
clone size: NA
V gene: TRBV6-5
D gene: TRBD2
J gene: TRBJ2-1

CDR3 DNA: TGTGCCATCAGTGACTTAGCGGGAGGAGCCTACGAGCAGTACTTC
CDR3 protein: CAISDLAGGAYEQYF
clone size: many
V gene: TRBV10-3
D gene: TRBD2
J gene: TRBJ2-7

CDR3 DNA: TGCGCCAGCAGCGGACTAGCGGGAGATTCCTACAATGAGCAGTTCTTC
CDR3 protein: CASSGLAGDSYNEQFF
clone size: NA
V gene: TRBV5-1
D gene: TRBD2
J gene: TRBJ2-1

CDR3 DNA: TGCGCCAGCAGCTTCGGGGATACGCAGTATTTT
CDR3 protein: CASSFGDTQYF
clone size: NA
V gene: TRBV5-1
D gene: NA
J gene: TRBJ2-3

CDR3 DNA: TGTGCCAGCAGCCGAGGAGGACAGGGGGAGACCCAGTACTTC
CDR3 protein: CASSRGGQGETQYF
clone size: NA
V gene: TRBV7-8
D gene: TRBD1
J gene: TRBJ2-5

CDR3 DNA: TGCGCCAGCAGCTTGCCAGGGGCGGATGAGCAGTTCTTC
CDR3 protein: CASSLPGADEQFF
clone size: NA
V gene: TRBV5-1
D gene: NA
J gene: TRBJ2-1

CDR3 DNA: TGTGCCAGCAGTTACGGAGGGACTGTCTACAATGAGCAGTTCTTC
CDR3 protein: CASSYGGTVYNEQFF
clone size: NA
V gene: TRBV6-2/TRBV6-3
D gene: NA
J gene: TRBJ2-1

CDR3 DNA: TGTGCCAGTAGTCCACAGGGGAGGAGCACTGAAGCTTTCTTT
CDR3 protein: CASSPQGRSTEAFF
clone size: NA
V gene: TRBV19
D gene: TRBD1
J gene: TRBJ1-1

CDR3 DNA: TGTGCCAGCAGCTCGGAGGGAGGGCCCTACGAGCAGTACTTC
CDR3 protein: CASSSEGGPYEQYF
clone size: once
V gene: TRBV7-9
D gene: TRBD2
J gene: TRBJ2-7

CDR3 DNA: TGTGCCAGCAGCCGGGATCAGAGTGGCGAGCAGTACTTC
CDR3 protein: CASSRDQSGEQYF
clone size: NA
V gene: TRBV12-3/TRBV12-4
D gene: NA
J gene: TRBJ2-7

CDR3 DNA: TGTGCCAGCAGTTTAGCAGGGGGTCAAAATCAGCCCCAGCATTTT
CDR3 protein: CASSLAGGQNQPQHF
clone size: NA
V gene: TRBV28
D gene: TRBD1
J gene: TRBJ1-5

CDR3 DNA: TGTGCCAGCAGTTACAACGAGCGGGAGGCTGTCCACAATGAGCAGTTCTTC
CDR3 protein: CASSYNEREAVHNEQFF
clone size: NA
V gene: TRBV6-2/TRBV6-3
D gene: TRBD2
J gene: TRBJ2-1

CDR3 DNA: TGTGCCAGCCGCTGGACAGGGGATTCTTACGAGCAGTACTTC
CDR3 protein: CASRWTGDSYEQYF
clone size: NA
V gene: TRBV18
D gene: TRBD1
J gene: TRBJ2-7

CDR3 DNA: TGCGCCAGCAGCTTGGCCGGGCTAGCGGAGCAAAGGGGATACGAGCAGTACTTC
CDR3 protein: CASSLAGLAEQRGYEQYF
clone size: few
V gene: TRBV5-1
D gene: TRBD2
J gene: TRBJ2-7